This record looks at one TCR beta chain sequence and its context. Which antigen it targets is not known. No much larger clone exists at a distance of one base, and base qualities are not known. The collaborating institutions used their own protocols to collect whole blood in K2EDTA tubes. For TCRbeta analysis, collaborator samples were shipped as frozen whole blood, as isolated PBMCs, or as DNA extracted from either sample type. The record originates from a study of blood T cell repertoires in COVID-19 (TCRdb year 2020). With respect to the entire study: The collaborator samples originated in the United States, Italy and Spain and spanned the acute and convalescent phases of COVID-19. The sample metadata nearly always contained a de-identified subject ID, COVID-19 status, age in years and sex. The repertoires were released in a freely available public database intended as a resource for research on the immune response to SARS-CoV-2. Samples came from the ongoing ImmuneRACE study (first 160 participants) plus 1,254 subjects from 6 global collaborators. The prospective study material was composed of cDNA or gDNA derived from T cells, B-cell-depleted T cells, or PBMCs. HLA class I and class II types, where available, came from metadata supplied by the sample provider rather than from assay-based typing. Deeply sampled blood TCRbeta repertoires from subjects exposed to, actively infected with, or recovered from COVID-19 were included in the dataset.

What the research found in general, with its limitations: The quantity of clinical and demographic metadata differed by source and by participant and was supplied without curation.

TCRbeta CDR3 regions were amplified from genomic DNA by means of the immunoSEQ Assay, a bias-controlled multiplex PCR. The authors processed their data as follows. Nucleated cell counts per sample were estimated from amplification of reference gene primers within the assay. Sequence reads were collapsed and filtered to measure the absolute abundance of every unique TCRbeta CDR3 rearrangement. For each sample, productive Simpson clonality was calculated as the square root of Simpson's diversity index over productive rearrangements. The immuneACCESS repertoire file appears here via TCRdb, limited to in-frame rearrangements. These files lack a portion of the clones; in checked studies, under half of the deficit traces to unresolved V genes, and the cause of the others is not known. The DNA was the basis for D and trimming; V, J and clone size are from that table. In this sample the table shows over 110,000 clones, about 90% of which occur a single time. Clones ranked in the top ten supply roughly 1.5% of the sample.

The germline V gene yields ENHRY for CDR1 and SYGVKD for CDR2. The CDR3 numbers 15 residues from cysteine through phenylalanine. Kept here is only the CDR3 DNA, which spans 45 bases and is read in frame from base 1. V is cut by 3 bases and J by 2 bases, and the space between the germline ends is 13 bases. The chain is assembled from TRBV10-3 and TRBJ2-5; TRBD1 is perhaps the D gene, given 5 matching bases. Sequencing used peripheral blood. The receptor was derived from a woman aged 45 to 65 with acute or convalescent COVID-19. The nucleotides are TGTGCCATCAGTGACCCACTGACAGCTCAAGAGACCCAGTACTTC. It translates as CAISDPLTAQETQYF.